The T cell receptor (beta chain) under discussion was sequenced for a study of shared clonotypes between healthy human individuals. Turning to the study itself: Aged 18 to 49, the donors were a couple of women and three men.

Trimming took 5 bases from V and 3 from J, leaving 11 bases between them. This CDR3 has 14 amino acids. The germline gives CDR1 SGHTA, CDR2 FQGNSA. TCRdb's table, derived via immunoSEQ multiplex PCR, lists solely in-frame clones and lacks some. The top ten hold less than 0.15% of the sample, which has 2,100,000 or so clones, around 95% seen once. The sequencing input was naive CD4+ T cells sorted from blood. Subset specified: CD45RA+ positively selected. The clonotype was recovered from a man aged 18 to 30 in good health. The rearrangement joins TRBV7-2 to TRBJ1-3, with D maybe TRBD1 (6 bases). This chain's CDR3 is CASSPQGGGNTIYF. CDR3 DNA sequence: TGTGCCAGCAGCCCACAGGGCGGTGGAAACACCATATATTTT.